The 13 T cell receptor beta chains presented below share a single source sample, sequenced in a study of CD8 T cells in Susac syndrome. Random hexamers were used to reverse transcribe an amount of roughly 0.45 to 1 ug RNA. One entry per CDR3 protein results from TCRdb running MiXCR on the immunoSEQ multiplex PCR reads. The sample lists more than 70,000 distinct CDR3 sequences, roughly 95% occurring once. The sequencing input was CD8+ T cells from PBMCs. These receptors were obtained from a human donor with Susac syndrome.

J is TRBJ1-4 and V is TRBV12-3 or TRBV12-4; a possible D gene is TRBD1 (5 bases). The germline V and J ends were trimmed by 6 bases and 6 bases, with 23 bases remaining between them. There are 17 residues in the CDR3. The CDR3 region is CASSSIPEQGGDEKLFF. The CDR3 nucleotides read TGTGCCAGCAGCTCGATTCCGGAGCAGGGAGGTGATGAAAAACTGTTTTTT.

This chain connects TRBV9 to TRBJ1-1; no clear D. Looked up from germline, CDR1 is SGDLS and CDR2 is YYNGEE. The CDR3 contains 13 residues. The ends were cut back, 0 bases at V and 2 bases at J, with 5 bases in the middle. CDR3 in DNA: TGTGCCAGCAGCGTAGATGTAAACACTGAAGCTTTCTTT. This gives the protein CASSVDVNTEAFF.

This clonotype is a singleton in its sample. This rearrangement joins TRBV5-1 to TRBJ2-7; 11 bases line up with TRBD1. V was pared by 3 bases and J by 4 bases, with 6 bases of the junction left unmatched. CDR1 is SGHRS and CDR2 is YFSETQ in the germline V gene. The CDR3 is made up of 15 amino acids. CDR3 loop: CASSYSRDRGYEQYF. CDR3 bases: TGCGCCAGCAGCTATAGCCGGGACAGGGGGTACGAGCAGTACTTC. The variable domain in full, with the rest retrieved from reference TRBV5-1 and TRBJ2-7, is KAGVTQTPRYLIKTRGQQVTLSCSPISGHRSVSWYQQTPGQGLQFLFEYFSETQRNKGNFPGRFSGRQFSNSRSEMNVSTLELGDSALYLCASSYSRDRGYEQYFGPGTRLTVT.

The V call is TRBV13, the J call TRBJ1-6; no clear D gene. Germline V lookup: CDR1 PRHDT, CDR2 FYEKMQ (reference sequence). Trimming cost V 3 bases and J 7 bases, with 7 bases left between them. The CDR3 consists of 13 residues. The CDR3 nucleotides are TGTGCCAGCAGCTTTGGGAGAAATTCACCCCTCCACTTT. Translating gives CASSFGRNSPLHF.

This chain joins TRBV7-9 and TRBJ2-1; the D gene is possibly TRBD2 (6 bases). Germline V gives CDR1 SEHNR, CDR2 FQNEAQ (reference sequence). The CDR3 runs 12 residues. Trimming stripped 9 bases from V and 5 bases from J, with 11 bases between. DNA for the CDR3: TGTGCCAGTCGCCCGGGGGACAATGAGCAGTTCTTC. Its translation is CASRPGDNEQFF.

The CDR3 is CSVEESGAGVAFF. In DNA form, the CDR3 reads TGCAGCGTTGAAGAGAGTGGGGCAGGGGTGGCTTTCTTT. The chain joins TRBV29-1 to TRBJ1-1; a weak D match, TRBD1 (6 bases). The germline CDR1 and CDR2 sequences are SQVTM and ANQGSEA. This CDR3 is built from 13 residues. The V end lost 0 bases, the J end lost 11 bases, and 16 bases lay between the germline ends.

The rearrangement uses TRBV6-1 and TRBJ1-5; D remains ambiguous. The CDR3 is 15 residues long. The germline V gene has CDR1 MNHNS and CDR2 SASEGT. Trimming pared 2 bases from V and 0 bases from J, leaving 8 bases between. The CDR3 sequence: CASSETSDSNQPQHF. Here the CDR3 DNA reads TGTGCCAGCAGTGAAACATCCGATAGCAATCAGCCCCAGCATTTT.

The rearrangement uses TRBV20-1 and TRBJ1-2, with unresolved D. CDR3 size: 13 residues. V gave up 3 bases and J gave up 0 bases, with 8 bases separating them. The V gene's germline CDR1 is DFQATT and CDR2 SNEGSKA (reference sequence). The CDR3 bases are TGCAGTGCTAGCGGAAGAGCTAACTATGGCTACACCTTC. This encodes CSASGRANYGYTF.

This chain links TRBV11-2 with TRBJ2-1; no clear D. The CDR3 sequence is 16 residues long. CDR1 and CDR2 from the germline V gene are SGHAT and FQNNGV. V was pared by 1 base and J by 0 bases, with 10 bases between. The CDR3 sequence: CASSLAGPTSYNEQFF. CDR3 DNA sequence: TGTGCCAGCAGCTTAGCAGGTCCTACCTCCTACAATGAGCAGTTCTTC. The variable domain in full, with the rest retrieved from reference TRBV11-2 and TRBJ2-1, is EAGVAQSPRYKIIEKRQSVAFWCNPISGHATLYWYQQILGQGPKLLIQFQNNGVVDDSQLPKDRFSAERLKGVDSTLKIQPAKLEDSAVYLCASSLAGPTSYNEQFFGPGTRLTVL.

This rearrangement joins TRBV7-9 to TRBJ1-1; D might be TRBD1 (5 bases). Trimming took off 7 bases at V and 4 bases at J, with 22 bases between the two ends. Germline loops: CDR1 SEHNR, CDR2 FQNEAQ (reference sequence). The CDR3 contains 16 residues. The CDR3 DNA follows: TGTGCCAGCATCCTTGGTGGAGGGAGGGGTGGCACTGAAGCTTTCTTT. This encodes CASILGGGRGGTEAFF.

This clonotype was seen only a few times. The chain combines TRBV12-3 or TRBV12-4 with TRBJ2-3; D perhaps matches TRBD2 (5 bases). The CDR3 has 14 residues. V lost 3 bases and J lost 0, with 7 bases in between. DNA of the CDR3: TGTGCCAGCAGTTTCCGAGGGAGCACAGATACGCAGTATTTT. Its translation: CASSFRGSTDTQYF.

The chain carries TRBV12-3 or TRBV12-4 and TRBJ2-3, with 7 bases lining up with TRBD2. With V trimmed by 6 bases and J by 0 bases, 9 bases remained unmatched. The length of the CDR3 is 16 residues. CDR3 in amino acids: CASSPSGGSSTDTQYF. CDR3 DNA sequence: TGTGCCAGCAGCCCCTCCGGCGGGAGTAGCACAGATACGCAGTATTTT.

DNA of the CDR3: TGCGCCAGCAGCCAAGATTACAGCTCCTACAATGAGCAGTTCTTC. Translated: CASSQDYSSYNEQFF. The chain employs TRBV4-3 and TRBJ2-1; no clear D gene. CDR1 and CDR2 (germline): LGHNA, YSLEER. The V and J ends lost 0 bases and 0 bases respectively, with 6 bases between them. This CDR3 has 15 residues.